The present T cell receptor beta chain was sequenced within a study of T cell changes during pregnancy in multiple sclerosis. The table came from immunoSEQ multiplex PCR; TCRdb's copy has only in-frame clones and leaves some out. The sample has tens of thousands of clones; nearly 95% are singletons. Germline V gene lookup returns CDR1 LGHNA and CDR2 YNFKEQ. CDR3 size: 17 residues. V lost 0 bases and J lost 8; bases outside the gene matches: 12. The rearrangement joins TRBV4-2 to TRBJ2-3; TRBD2 agrees at 9 bases. The TCR sequence derives from a female donor in good health, enrolled as a control in a pregnancy study. The sequencing used peripheral blood, collected in the second trimester of pregnancy. The CDR3 reads CASSQEGLAGSRGTQYF. In DNA, the CDR3 is TGTGCCAGCAGCCAAGAGGGTCTAGCGGGATCGAGAGGTACGCAGTATTTT.